This entry lists 5 T cell receptor beta chains sequenced from one sample in a study of T cells after yellow fever vaccination (dated by TCRdb to the late 2010s). Libraries were made using 5' RACE. Sequencing relied on an Illumina NovaSeq 6000. TCRdb trimmed public reads at Q25 via fastp, called clones via MiXCR and kept in-frame beta chains. Identical CDR3 protein sequences are pooled into one entry, listed with their most common genes and DNA. The sample has about 350,000 distinct CDR3 sequences on record, roughly 4.3% of them singletons. The top ten clonotypes cover about 22% of the sample. The treatment or condition label, as the study defines it: live attenuated yellow fever vaccine strain. Sequencing was performed on PBMCs, taken 5 days after the yellow fever booster vaccination. The receptors stem from a young man who received the YFV17D yellow fever vaccine.

This clonotype was seen a few times. The V gene is TRBV12-3 or TRBV12-4, the J gene TRBJ1-1; D perhaps matches TRBD1 (6 bases). The length of the CDR3 is 14 residues. V was cut by 6 bases and J by 3 bases, with 14 bases left in between. CDR3 amino acids: CASSIQGHHTEAFF. The CDR3 DNA reads as TGTGCCAGCAGCATACAGGGCCACCACACTGAAGCTTTCTTT.

This clonotype was observed many times. This rearrangement joins TRBV6-1 to TRBJ2-4; 8 positions agree with TRBD1. V lost 3 bases to trimming and J lost 1 base; unmatched junction nucleotides: 11. This CDR3 has 18 amino acids. Germline CDR1 is MNHNS and CDR2 is SASEGT. The chain's CDR3 is CASSDLLRQGYAKNIQYF. CDR3 bases: TGTGCCAGCAGTGATCTACTACGACAGGGGTACGCCAAAAACATTCAGTACTTC.

This clonotype has a count of ten or more. DNA of the CDR3: TGTGCCAGCAGTTTACAGGGGAGAGGGACTGAAGCTTTCTTT. Amino acid sequence: CASSLQGRGTEAFF. This rearrangement joins TRBV27 to TRBJ1-1; D possibly corresponds to TRBD1 (6 bases). The CDR3 runs to 14 residues. CDR1 is MNHEY and CDR2 is SMNVEV in the germline V gene (reference sequence). V dropped 2 bases and J dropped 5 bases, with 12 bases sitting between them.

This clonotype was detected a few times. V and J are TRBV12-3 or TRBV12-4 and TRBJ2-4; maybe TRBD1 (5 bases). Trimming took off 3 bases at V and 0 bases at J, with 15 bases between the two ends. The CDR3 has 17 amino acids. DNA for the CDR3: TGTGCCAGCAGTTTGGGGATACAGGAATTAGCCAAAAACATTCAGTACTTC. This gives the protein CASSLGIQELAKNIQYF.

The J gene is TRBJ2-3, the V gene TRBV20-1; TRBD2 agrees at 13 bases. CDR3 size: 17 residues. CDR1 and CDR2 (germline): DFQATT, SNEGSKA (reference sequence). V dropped 6 bases and J dropped 3; count of bases not matched to a gene: 12. Here the CDR3 reads CSATTSGGPLVTDTQYF. In DNA, the CDR3 is TGCAGTGCGACGACTAGCGGGGGGCCCCTTGTTACAGATACGCAGTATTTT.